These 13 T cell receptor beta chains originate from one sample sequenced in a study of blood T cell repertoires in COVID-19. Clones were sequenced by immunoSEQ multiplex PCR, and TCRdb holds only the in-frame ones, with some missing. The table has hundreds of thousands of clones, 83% seen once; the top ten hold about 4.6%. The sample comprised PBMCs or T cells enriched from blood (not recorded which). The source is a woman aged 45-60 years who had been exposed to COVID-19.

The chain links TRBV6-4 to TRBJ1-2, with 9 nucleotides matching TRBD1. The V gene end was trimmed by 2 bases and the J gene end by 0 bases; junction bases not matched to a gene: 10. Germline V gene sequence: CDR1 MRHNA, CDR2 SNTAGT. The CDR3 runs to 18 residues. DNA of the CDR3: TGTGCCAGCAGTGACACCCCGGGACAGGGAGGGACTAACTATGGCTACACCTTC. It yields the protein CASSDTPGQGGTNYGYTF.

The V call is TRBV6-5, the J call TRBJ1-1; D unclear. CDR3 length: 12 amino acids. Germline values: CDR1 MNHEY, CDR2 SVGAGI. V was shortened by 3 bases and J by 8 bases, with 10 bases between the two germline ends. DNA of the CDR3: TGTGCCAGCAGTTATGGGTCGGGGGAAGCTTTCTTT. It is translated as CASSYGSGEAFF.

This chain uses TRBV28 with TRBJ1-2, with D hard to call. The CDR3 sequence is 12 residues long. Germline CDR1 and CDR2: MDHEN and SYDVKM. The ends were cut back, 4 bases at V and 1 base at J, with 4 bases in the middle. The CDR3 sequence: CASSSSNYGYTF. CDR3 nucleotide sequence: TGTGCCAGCAGTTCCAGTAACTATGGCTACACCTTC.

This sequence joins TRBV12-3 or TRBV12-4 and TRBJ1-6, with D unresolved. Trimming removed 1 base at V and 11 bases at J, with 6 bases between. This CDR3 has 12 amino acids. CDR3 residues: CASSLGAPPLHF. In nucleotides, the CDR3 is TGTGCCAGCAGTTTAGGAGCTCCACCCCTCCACTTT.

V is TRBV10-3 and J is TRBJ1-1; D is unclear. CDR3 length: 13 residues. V lost 7 bases and J 0 bases, leaving 9 bases between the germline ends. Germline loops: CDR1 ENHRY, CDR2 SYGVKD. In DNA, the CDR3 is TGTGCCATCACAAGCATTATGAACACTGAAGCTTTCTTT. Protein sequence: CAITSIMNTEAFF.

This chain uses TRBV3-1 (or the pseudogene TRBV3-2) with TRBJ2-2; no clear D. Trimming removed 1 base from V and 6 bases from J, with 9 bases in between. The CDR3 totals 14 residues. Germline assignment: CDR1 LGHDT and CDR2 YNNKEL (reference sequence). CDR3 in amino acids: CASSQGTVPGELFF. CDR3 sequence (DNA): TGTGCCAGCAGCCAAGGAACGGTACCCGGGGAGCTGTTTTTT.

This chain uses TRBV18 with TRBJ1-3; D possibly corresponds to TRBD1 (6 bases). Germline CDR1 is KGHSH and CDR2 is LQKENI. The V end was cut by 4 bases, the J end by 0 bases, with 16 bases between. This CDR3 is built from 17 residues. The CDR3 DNA sequence: TGTGCCAGCTCACTCCGAAACGGACAGAGCTCTGGAAACACCATATATTTT. Translating gives CASSLRNGQSSGNTIYF.

This chain links TRBV5-4 with TRBJ1-2; 10 bases match TRBD1. CDR1 SGHNT and CDR2 YYREEE come from the germline V gene (reference sequence). V lost 4 bases and J lost 3; bases outside the gene matches: 12. The CDR3 contains 17 residues. CDR3 amino acids: CASSRPGTGAEYYGYTF. In DNA, the CDR3 is TGTGCCAGCAGCCGTCCCGGGACAGGGGCCGAATACTATGGCTACACCTTC.

This clone showed up just a few times. The chain joins TRBV12-5 to TRBJ2-7; TRBD1 aligns across 7 bases. The junction had 11 bases not matched to a gene; V was cut back by 1 base and J by 2 bases. The CDR3 has 17 residues. From germline, CDR1 is LGHNT and CDR2 FRNRAP. Written as DNA, the CDR3 is TGTGCTAGTGGTTTGGAGATACACCTGGGACAGCCCTACGAGCAGTACTTC. It yields the protein CASGLEIHLGQPYEQYF.

V and J are TRBV6-5 and TRBJ1-2; tentative D call: TRBD1 (5 bases). V lost 9 bases to trimming and J lost 8 bases, with 13 bases between them. Germline V gene data show CDR1 as MNHEY and CDR2 as SVGAGI. The CDR3 extends over 11 amino acids. The CDR3 region is CASSRGVGYTF. The CDR3 DNA follows: TGTGCCAGTTCACGGGGGGTAGGCTACACCTTC.

The rearrangement links TRBV29-1 to TRBJ2-7; D might be TRBD2 (6 bases). Germline CDR1 and CDR2: SQVTM and ANQGSEA. V was shortened by 8 bases and J by 7 bases, with 15 bases between the two germline ends. The CDR3 length is 11 residues. The CDR3 here is CSTGDSREQYF. CDR3 bases: TGCAGCACGGGGGACTCACGGGAGCAGTACTTC.

The chain combines TRBV19 with TRBJ2-1, with a weak D call TRBD2 (7 bases). There are 17 residues in the CDR3. The V end was cut by 5 bases, the J end by 4 bases, with 21 bases between. Germline CDR1 is LNHDA and CDR2 is SQIVND (reference sequence). The CDR3 nucleotides are TGTGCCAGTAGTCCCCGCGGAAGGCGGGGGCCTTACAATGAGCAGTTCTTC. This gives the protein CASSPRGRRGPYNEQFF.

V gene TRBV18 combines with J gene TRBJ1-1; the match to TRBD1 covers 11 bases. Per germline, CDR1 KGHSH and CDR2 LQKENI. Trimming removed 3 bases from V and 5 bases from J; junction bases left unmatched: 14. The CDR3 extends over 18 amino acids. The CDR3 protein is CASSPRRTGGSLTTEAFF. CDR3 in DNA: TGTGCCAGCTCACCGAGGCGGACAGGGGGCAGTTTGACTACTGAAGCTTTCTTT.